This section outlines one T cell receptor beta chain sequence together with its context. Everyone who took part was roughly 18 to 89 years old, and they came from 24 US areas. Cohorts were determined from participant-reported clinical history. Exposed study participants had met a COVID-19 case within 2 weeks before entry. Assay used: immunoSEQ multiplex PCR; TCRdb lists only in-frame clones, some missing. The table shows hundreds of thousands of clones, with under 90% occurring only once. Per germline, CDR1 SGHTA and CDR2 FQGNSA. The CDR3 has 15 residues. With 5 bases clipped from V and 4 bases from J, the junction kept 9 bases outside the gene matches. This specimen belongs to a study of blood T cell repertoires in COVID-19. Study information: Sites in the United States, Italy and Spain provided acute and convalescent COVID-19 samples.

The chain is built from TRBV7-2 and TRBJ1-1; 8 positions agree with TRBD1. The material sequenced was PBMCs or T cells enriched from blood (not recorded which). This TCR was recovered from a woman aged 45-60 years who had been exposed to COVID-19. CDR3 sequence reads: CASSGQGIGGTEAFF. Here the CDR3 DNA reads TGTGCCAGCAGCGGACAGGGTATAGGAGGCACTGAAGCTTTCTTT.